This T cell receptor beta chain was identified in a study of blood T cells in healthy people across ages. Trimming pared 4 bases from V and 0 bases from J, leaving 16 bases between. Germline V lookup: CDR1 SGHTA, CDR2 FQGNSA. CDR3 length: 17 residues. The use of a sample-barcoded 5' primer and a J-beta primer mix characterized a second PCR of roughly 6 to 11 cycles. One entry per CDR3 protein results from TCRdb running MiXCR on the 5' RACE reads. The table lists roughly 930,000 distinct CDR3 sequences, about 48% of them singletons. Each sample had at least 6.5 million PBMCs isolated. Per sample, extraction of total RNA gave at least 6 micrograms in every case.

The clonotype comes from a man between 25 and 39 years old in good health. This chain joins TRBV7-2 and TRBJ1-3, with a tentative D call TRBD1 (5 bases). The sample taken for sequencing was blood. DNA for the CDR3: TGTGCCAGCAGCTATGCGTCGACAGCTTACTCTGGAAACACCATATATTTT. Its translation is CASSYASTAYSGNTIYF.